This T cell receptor beta chain was sequenced during a study of blood T cell repertoires in COVID-19 (dated by TCRdb to 2018 to 2021). About the full investigation: For ImmuneRACE Cohort 3, a participant was defined as recovered based on two consecutive negative NP/OP PCR tests, clearance by a healthcare professional, or resolution of symptoms. Samples from collaborators originated in the United States, Italy and Spain and spanned both the acute and convalescent phases of COVID-19. The material from the prospective study consisted of cDNA or gDNA derived from T cells, B-cell-depleted T cells, or PBMCs. Deeply sampled blood TCRbeta repertoires from subjects exposed to, actively infected with, or recovered from COVID-19 were included in the dataset. A freely available public database, intended as a resource for researchers studying the immune response to SARS-CoV-2, is where the repertoires were released. Samples came from the ongoing ImmuneRACE study (first 160 participants) plus 1,254 subjects from 6 global collaborators. Sample metadata almost always included a de-identified subject ID, COVID-19 status, age in years and sex. Where available, HLA class I and class II types were taken from metadata supplied by the sample provider and were not determined by assay-based typing. What the study reported, not specific to this receptor: Clinical and demographic metadata were provided uncurated, with the amount varying by source and participant.

Reading from cysteine to phenylalanine, the CDR3 counts 15 amino acids. This entry keeps only the CDR3 DNA: 45 bases, framed from base 1. Clipping removes 3 bases from V and 0 bases from J, with 2 as the unmatched junction base count. CDR1 and CDR2 (SGHTA, FQGNSA) derive from the germline V gene. Participants in the prospective study were enrolled through a virtual design, were aged 18 to 89 years, and lived in roughly 24 United States geographic areas. Cohort assignment in the prospective study relied on participant-reported clinical history from a screening survey and a study questionnaire. In the prospective study, whole blood, serum and a nasopharyngeal or oropharyngeal swab were collected from each participant by mobile phlebotomists. Additional blood draws and questionnaires over an approximately 2-month period could optionally be provided by prospective study participants. Before DNA extraction, blood samples from the prospective study were shipped at room temperature or frozen.

For this clone: Its antigen remains undetermined. Per-base quality was not reported, and no clone a single base away is much larger than it.

TCRbeta CDR3 regions were amplified from genomic DNA using the immunoSEQ Assay, a bias-controlled multiplex PCR. In the original analysis: Within the assay, amplification of reference gene primers was used to estimate how many nucleated cells each sample contained. To quantify the absolute abundance of each unique TCRbeta CDR3 rearrangement, sequence reads were collapsed and filtered. For each sample, productive Simpson clonality was calculated as the square root of Simpson's diversity index over productive rearrangements. In its TCRdb copy, this immuneACCESS table keeps in-frame sequences only and misses some clones. Where compared with another copy, unresolved V genes explain less than half of these, and the others have no known cause. V and J calls and clone size are those listed in that table; D and trimming were worked out from the DNA. In this sample the table shows 400,000 or so clones, approximately 87% of which occur a single time. The top ten hold less than 2.5% of the sample.

The sample consisted of PBMCs or T cells enriched from blood (not recorded which). The chain couples TRBV7-2 to TRBJ2-1; TRBD2 aligns with 7 central bases. This receptor was identified in a man in his forties in a cohort exposed to, infected with or recovered from COVID-19 (not recorded which). The CDR3 reads CASSFERGSYNEQFF. At the DNA level, the sequence is TGTGCCAGCAGCTTTGAGCGGGGCTCCTACAATGAGCAGTTCTTC. Full variable domain (CDR3 extended with the reference TRBV7-2 and TRBJ2-1 proteins): GAGVSQSPSNKVTEKGKDVELRCDPISGHTALYWYRQSLGQGLEFLIYFQGNSAPDKSGLPSDRFSAERTGGSVSTLTIQRTQQEDSAVYLCASSFERGSYNEQFFGPGTRLTVL.